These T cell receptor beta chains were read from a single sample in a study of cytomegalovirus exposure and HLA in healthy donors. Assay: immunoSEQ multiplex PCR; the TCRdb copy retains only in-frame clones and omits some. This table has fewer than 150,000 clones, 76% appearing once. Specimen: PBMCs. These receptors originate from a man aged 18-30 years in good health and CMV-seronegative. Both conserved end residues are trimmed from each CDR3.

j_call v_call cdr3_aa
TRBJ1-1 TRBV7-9 ASSKDSMNTEAF
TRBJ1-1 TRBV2 ASSEVRGGRAEAF
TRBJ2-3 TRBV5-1 ASSSGQGTTDTQY
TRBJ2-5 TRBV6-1 ASSESRARRETQY
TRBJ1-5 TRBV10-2 ASSDRAYQPQH
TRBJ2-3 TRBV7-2 ASSLFSVGDTQY
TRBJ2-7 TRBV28 ASSSPTGSEQY
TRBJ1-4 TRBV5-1 ASSLLSLRTGASPTNEKLF
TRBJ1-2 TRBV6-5 ASSSAGQAYGYT
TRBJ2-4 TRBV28 ASNQRQDLAKNIQY
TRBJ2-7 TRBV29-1 SGTTGLGGEQY
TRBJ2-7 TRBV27 ASRALENYEQY
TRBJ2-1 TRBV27 ASSFSAGVLLNEQF
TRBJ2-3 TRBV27 ASSFPTGQGSDTQY
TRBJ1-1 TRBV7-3 ASSPTGGEGTEAF
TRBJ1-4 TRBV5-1 ASSLAFGRTTNEKLF
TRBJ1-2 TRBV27 ASGQQGFGYT
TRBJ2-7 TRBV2 ASSEMVTTGEQY
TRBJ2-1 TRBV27 ASRAGGSYNEQF
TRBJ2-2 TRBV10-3 AISDRGTRGAGELF
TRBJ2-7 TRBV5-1 ASSLSTGRRGRRSEQY
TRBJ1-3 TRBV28 ASSQIMYGNTIY
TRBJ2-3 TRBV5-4 ASSPTAGAPADTQY
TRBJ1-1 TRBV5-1 ASSLVGGGTEAF
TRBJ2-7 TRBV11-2 ASSLDGGGYEQY
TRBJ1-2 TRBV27 ASSRTGNYGYT
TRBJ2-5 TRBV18 ASSPYFAVAREQETQY
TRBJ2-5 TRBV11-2 ASSSQGPPQETQY
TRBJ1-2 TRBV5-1 ASSLRQGDGYT
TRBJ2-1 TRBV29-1 SVVWRESYNEQF